A selection of T cell receptor beta chains follows, all from one sample in a study of T cell repertoires in ileal Crohn's disease. The method was immunoSEQ multiplex PCR; TCRdb's version includes in-frame clones alone and lacks a portion of them. The table lists around 7,300 clones, less than 80% of them singletons, with 35% to 45% in the top ten. The sequencing sample was made of ileal tissue. All receptors come from an adult with Crohn's disease. The CDR3 runs from the conserved cysteine through the conserved F or W. Each record gives: D gene, V gene, J gene, CDR3 protein, CDR3 DNA. A D gene is named only where the DNA matches it firmly.

d_call: .
v_call: TRBV6-6
j_call: TRBJ1-2
cdr3_aa: CASVGGVYGYTF
cdr3_nt: TGTGCCAGCGTTGGGGGTGTCTATGGCTACACCTTC